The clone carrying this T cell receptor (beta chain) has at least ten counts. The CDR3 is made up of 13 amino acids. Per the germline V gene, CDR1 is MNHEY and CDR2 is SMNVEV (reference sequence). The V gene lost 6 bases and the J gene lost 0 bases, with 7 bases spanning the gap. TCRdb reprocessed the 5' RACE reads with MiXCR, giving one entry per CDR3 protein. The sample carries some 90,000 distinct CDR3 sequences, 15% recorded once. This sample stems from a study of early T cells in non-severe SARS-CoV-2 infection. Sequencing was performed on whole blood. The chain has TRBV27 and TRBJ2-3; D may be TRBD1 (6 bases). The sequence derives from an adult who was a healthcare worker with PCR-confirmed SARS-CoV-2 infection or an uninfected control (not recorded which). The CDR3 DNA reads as TGTGCCAGCAGGGGGGCGAGCACAGATACGCAGTATTTT. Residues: CASRGASTDTQYF.